The 21 T cell receptor beta chains listed next were all sequenced from one sample in a study of radiation and T cells in renal cell carcinoma. Time point: blood 4 weeks post-SBRT, at nephrectomy. Treatment denoted: 15 Gy SBRT to primary tumor, nephrectomy 4 weeks later. Measured with immunoSEQ multiplex PCR; TCRdb has only the in-frame clones, and not every one. Here the sample spans 120,000 to 150,000 clones, 86% being singletons. The source was blood, collected from a patient whose treatment included radiotherapy and nephrectomy. Source of these receptors: a woman in her forties or fifties with renal cell carcinoma.

This clone was detected once. The rearrangement joins TRBV7-6 to TRBJ1-3; 9 bases line up with TRBD1. The V segment lost 1 base and the J segment 0 bases; nucleotides outside the gene matches: 7. The CDR3 consists of 18 residues. CDR1 is SGHVS, CDR2 FNYEAQ, per germline. CDR3 in amino acids: CASSLVGTGMVSGNTIYF. The CDR3, as DNA: TGTGCCAGCAGCTTAGTGGGGACAGGGATGGTCTCTGGAAACACCATATATTTT.

This rearrangement joins TRBV19 to TRBJ1-4; D uncertain. With 6 bases removed from V and 8 bases from J, the gap between germline ends came to 7 bases. This CDR3 has 11 amino acids. CDR1 is LNHDA and CDR2 is SQIVND in the germline V gene (reference sequence). The chain's CDR3 is CASRGEEKLFF. The CDR3 DNA follows: TGTGCCAGTAGGGGAGAAGAAAAACTGTTTTTT.

V and J are TRBV10-3 and TRBJ2-1; D is unclear. Per germline, CDR1 ENHRY and CDR2 SYGVKD. The CDR3 is 13 amino acids. V gave up 5 bases and J gave up 9 bases, with 14 bases separating them. The CDR3 sequence is CAISLDLGGEQFF. CDR3 nucleotide sequence: TGTGCCATCAGTCTCGATCTCGGCGGTGAGCAGTTCTTC.

The CDR3 reads CASSRMLVTDTQYF. CDR3 nucleotides: TGTGCCAGCAGCCGTATGCTCGTTACAGATACGCAGTATTTT. This sequence joins TRBV11-1 and TRBJ2-3; D is uncertain. This CDR3 contains 14 residues. Germline CDR1 is SGHAT and CDR2 is FQDESV (reference sequence). The V and J ends lost 5 bases and 3 bases respectively, with 12 bases between them.

The chain's CDR3 is CATAGSIYEQYF. CDR3 coding DNA: TGTGCCACCGCTGGATCTATCTACGAGCAGTACTTC. This chain uses TRBV6-5 with TRBJ2-7, with unresolved D. Germline CDR1 reads MNHEY; CDR2 reads SVGAGI. The V end lost 10 bases, the J end lost 3 bases, and 13 bases lay between the germline ends. This CDR3 comprises 12 residues.

This clone was seen more than once but under ten times. The V call is TRBV28, the J call TRBJ2-7, with a possible D match to TRBD2 (6 bases). Trimming took off 2 bases at V and 2 bases at J, with 16 bases between the two ends. The CDR3 covers 16 residues. Germline V lookup: CDR1 MDHEN, CDR2 SYDVKM. Here the CDR3 reads CASSLVLSGLTYEQYF. Written as DNA, the CDR3 is TGTGCCAGCAGTTTAGTGCTATCGGGACTGACCTACGAGCAGTACTTC.

The rearrangement joins TRBV29-1 to TRBJ2-5; D is perhaps TRBD1 (5 bases). In germline, CDR1 is SQVTM, CDR2 ANQGSEA. V lost 6 bases, J lost 7 bases, and 12 bases lay in between. This CDR3 has 11 amino acids. CDR3: CSVDVGATQYF. CDR3 bases: TGCAGCGTCGACGTTGGGGCGACCCAGTACTTC.

This chain uses TRBV19 with TRBJ1-2; 12 bases agree with TRBD1. The CDR3 has 17 amino acids. V lost 3 bases and J lost 3; bases outside the gene matches: 8. Germline loops: CDR1 LNHDA, CDR2 SQIVND (reference sequence). In DNA, the CDR3 is TGTGCCAGTAGTATTTTACCGGGACAGGGGGCGCACTATGGCTACACCTTC. Its translation is CASSILPGQGAHYGYTF.

This chain uses TRBV19 with TRBJ2-2; 9 bases are shared with TRBD1. The germline CDR1 and CDR2 sequences are LNHDA and SQIVND (reference sequence). The ends lost 3 bases at V and 2 bases at J; junction bases unmatched: 1. The CDR3 has 15 residues. CDR3: CASSMGQGNTGELFF. The CDR3 nucleotides read TGTGCCAGTAGTATGGGACAGGGTAACACCGGGGAGCTGTTTTTT.

This chain uses TRBV27 with TRBJ2-5; TRBD2 matches at 12 bases. Germline loops: CDR1 MNHEY, CDR2 SMNVEV (reference sequence). The length of the CDR3 is 15 residues. V lost 8 bases to trimming and J lost 5 bases; unmatched junction nucleotides: 9. The CDR3 nucleotides read TGTGCCAGCCGCTACCTAGCGGGGGGGACTGAGACCCAGTACTTC. Amino acids: CASRYLAGGTETQYF.

A few counts support this clone. V gene TRBV30 combines with J gene TRBJ1-2; D is possibly TRBD1 (5 bases). Germline V gene lookup returns CDR1 GTSNPN and CDR2 SVGIG (reference sequence). This CDR3 contains 12 residues. V was cut by 5 bases and J by 8 bases, with 15 bases left in between. The CDR3 nucleotides are TGTGCCTGGGACGGCTGGGGGGGAGGCTACACCTTC. Translating gives CAWDGWGGGYTF.

CDR3 sequence (DNA): TGTGCCAGCAGTCCTGTATACGGGGAGCTGTTTTTT. It encodes CASSPVYGELFF. This chain uses TRBV6-5 with TRBJ2-2; D not resolved. V gave up 5 bases and J gave up 7 bases, with 8 bases separating them. This CDR3 is built from 12 residues. Germline V gene sequence: CDR1 MNHEY, CDR2 SVGAGI.

The CDR3: CASSFGDRSTEAFF. CDR3 sequence (DNA): TGTGCCAGCAGTTTCGGGGACAGGAGCACTGAAGCTTTCTTT. J is TRBJ1-1 and V is TRBV28, with TRBD1 matching 8 bases. Germline CDR1 is MDHEN and CDR2 is SYDVKM. The CDR3 loop spans 14 amino acids. Trimming at V came to 3 bases and at J to 4 bases, leaving 4 bases not matched to a gene.

The chain has TRBV15 and TRBJ1-2; 11 bases are a match to TRBD1. V was pared by 1 base and J by 6 bases, with 1 base of the junction left unmatched. Germline CDR1 and CDR2: LNHNV and YYDKDF (reference sequence). CDR3 length: 14 amino acids. This CDR3 reads CATSRGTGGDGYTF. Here the CDR3 DNA reads TGTGCCACCAGCAGAGGGACAGGGGGCGATGGCTACACCTTC.

The chain links TRBV19 to TRBJ2-5; a possible D gene is TRBD2 (5 bases). Germline assignment: CDR1 LNHDA and CDR2 SQIVND (reference sequence). This CDR3 region has 14 residues. The V end lost 5 bases, the J end lost 9 bases, and 19 bases lay between the germline ends. CDR3 in DNA: TGTGCCAGTAGTCCCAAGGCCTCAACCGGGGCCCAGTACTTC. Its protein product is CASSPKASTGAQYF.

The rearrangement joins TRBV7-2 to TRBJ1-5, with TRBD1 matching over 8 bases. The CDR3 runs 16 residues. Germline values: CDR1 SGHTA, CDR2 FQGNSA. V was pared by 2 bases and J by 0 bases, with 3 bases of the junction left unmatched. DNA of the CDR3: TGTGCCAGCAGCTTACAGGGGGCATATAGCAATCAGCCCCAGCATTTT. It translates to CASSLQGAYSNQPQHF.

The CDR3 coding sequence is TGTGCCAGCAGCCCAGAGGGATTTGGGGCTGAAGCTTTCTTT. It encodes CASSPEGFGAEAFF. V and J are TRBV7-9 and TRBJ1-1; D is unclear. CDR1 and CDR2 (germline): SEHNR, FQNEAQ (reference sequence). This CDR3 has 14 amino acids. V gave up 5 bases and J gave up 6 bases, with 16 bases separating them.

The rearrangement links TRBV7-2 to TRBJ1-2; the D is unclear. CDR1 and CDR2 (germline): SGHTA, FQGNSA. CDR3 length: 14 amino acids. V was cut by 5 bases and J by 1 base, with 11 bases left in between. The CDR3 DNA reads TGTGCCAGCAGCCTCGGTGGCGGTAACTATGGCTACACCTTC. Its protein product is CASSLGGGNYGYTF.

The rearrangement links TRBV7-2 to TRBJ2-7; a weak D match, TRBD1 (5 bases). Germline V gene lookup returns CDR1 SGHTA and CDR2 FQGNSA. The CDR3 consists of 15 residues. V lost 5 bases, J lost 2 bases, and 16 bases lay in between. DNA of the CDR3: TGTGCCAGCAGCGTTAGTAGGGGTGGGGCCTACGAGCAGTACTTC. Translation: CASSVSRGGAYEQYF.

This clone was observed a few times. The chain couples TRBV10-1 to TRBJ1-1; TRBD1 agrees at 8 bases. Germline lookup yields CDR1 WNHNN and CDR2 SYGVQD (reference sequence). The CDR3 loop spans 14 amino acids. V shed 7 bases and J 1 base; nucleotides not matched to a gene: 5. The CDR3: CASTPDRENTEAFF. The CDR3 DNA is TGCGCCAGCACTCCGGACAGGGAGAACACTGAAGCTTTCTTT.

This chain links TRBV6-5 with TRBJ1-4, with TRBD1 identical over 7 bases. Germline CDR1 and CDR2: MNHEY and SVGAGI. The CDR3 is 15 amino acids. Unmatched junction bases numbered 4, after V lost 4 bases and J lost 2 bases. CDR3 amino acids: CASSLDRATNEKLFF. In DNA, the CDR3 is TGTGCCAGCAGTTTAGACAGGGCGACTAATGAAAAACTGTTTTTT.